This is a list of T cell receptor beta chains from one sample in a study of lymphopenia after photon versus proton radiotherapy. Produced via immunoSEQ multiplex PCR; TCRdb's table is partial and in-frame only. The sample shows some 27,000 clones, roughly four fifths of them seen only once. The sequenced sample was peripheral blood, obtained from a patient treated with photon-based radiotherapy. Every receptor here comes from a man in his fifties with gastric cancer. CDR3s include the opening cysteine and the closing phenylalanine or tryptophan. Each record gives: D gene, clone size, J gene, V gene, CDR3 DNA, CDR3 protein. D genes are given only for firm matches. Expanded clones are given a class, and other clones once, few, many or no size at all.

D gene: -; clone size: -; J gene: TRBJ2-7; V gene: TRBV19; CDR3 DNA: TGTGCCAGTAGTATAGTAACGGGCAGCTACGAGCAGTACTTC; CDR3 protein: CASSIVTGSYEQYF
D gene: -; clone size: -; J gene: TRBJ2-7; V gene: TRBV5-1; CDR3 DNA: TGCGCCAGCAGCTTGCGCCAGGGAAACTACGAGCAGTACTTC; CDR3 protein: CASSLRQGNYEQYF
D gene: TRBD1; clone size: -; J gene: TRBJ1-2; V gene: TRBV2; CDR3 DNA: TGTGCCAGCAGTGAGACAGGGGCCGACCTCTATGGCTACACCTTC; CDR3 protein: CASSETGADLYGYTF
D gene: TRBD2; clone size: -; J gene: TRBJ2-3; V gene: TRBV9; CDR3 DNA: TGTGCCAGCAGCGTCGGGGGGACCCGCGGGACAGATACGCAGTATTTT; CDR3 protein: CASSVGGTRGTDTQYF
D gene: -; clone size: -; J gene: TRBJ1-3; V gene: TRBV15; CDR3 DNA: TGTGCCACCAGCAGAGCCCACGTAGGGGTTGGAAACACCATATATTTT; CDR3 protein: CATSRAHVGVGNTIYF
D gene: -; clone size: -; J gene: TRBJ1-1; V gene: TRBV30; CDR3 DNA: TGTGCCTGGAGTGGACAGGTGAGAACTGAAGCTTTCTTT; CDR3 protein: CAWSGQVRTEAFF
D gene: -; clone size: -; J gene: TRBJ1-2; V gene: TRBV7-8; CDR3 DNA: TGTGCCAGCTCGGGGAGCGACTATGGCTACACCTTC; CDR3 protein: CASSGSDYGYTF
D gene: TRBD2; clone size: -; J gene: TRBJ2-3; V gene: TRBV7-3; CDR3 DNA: TGTGCCAGCAGCTCTAGCGGGGGGGCCGGTGGAGATACGCAGTATTTT; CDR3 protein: CASSSSGGAGGDTQYF
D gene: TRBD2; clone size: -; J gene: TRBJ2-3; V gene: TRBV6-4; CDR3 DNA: TGTGCCAGCAGCGGGACTAGCGGGGAACACACAGATACGCAGTATTTT; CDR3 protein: CASSGTSGEHTDTQYF
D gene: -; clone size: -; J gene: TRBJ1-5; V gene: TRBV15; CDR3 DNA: TGTGCCACCAGCAGGGCTACGGACAGAAGCAATCAGCCCCAGCATTTT; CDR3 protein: CATSRATDRSNQPQHF
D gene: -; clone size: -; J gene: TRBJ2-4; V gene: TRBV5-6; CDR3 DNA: TGTGCCAGCAGTTATGGGCCGAAAAACATTCAGTACTTC; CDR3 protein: CASSYGPKNIQYF
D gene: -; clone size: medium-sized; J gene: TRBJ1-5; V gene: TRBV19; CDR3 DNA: TGTGCCAGTAGTAAGGGGAGGGGAGGCGATCAGCCCCAGCATTTT; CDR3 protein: CASSKGRGGDQPQHF
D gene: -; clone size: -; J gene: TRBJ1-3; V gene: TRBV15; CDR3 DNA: TGTGCCACCAGCAGAGATAAACAGGGTGGAAACACCATATATTTT; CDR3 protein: CATSRDKQGGNTIYF
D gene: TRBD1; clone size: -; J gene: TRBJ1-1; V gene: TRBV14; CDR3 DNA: TGTGCCAGCAGCCTCGTGCGACAGGGCGAAGCTTTCTTT; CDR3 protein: CASSLVRQGEAFF
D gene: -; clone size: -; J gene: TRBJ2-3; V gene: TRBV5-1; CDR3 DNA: TGCGCCAGCAGCGAGTACGGGAAAACTAGCACAGATACGCAGTATTTT; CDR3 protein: CASSEYGKTSTDTQYF
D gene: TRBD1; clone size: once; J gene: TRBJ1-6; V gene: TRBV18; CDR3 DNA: TGTGCCAGCTCACAACAACAGGGGCGTTCACCCCTCCACTTT; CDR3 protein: CASSQQQGRSPLHF
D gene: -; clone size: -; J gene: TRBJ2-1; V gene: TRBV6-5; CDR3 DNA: TGTGCCAGCAGTTATGAGAGCCGGGTGGGTGAGCAGTTCTTC; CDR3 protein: CASSYESRVGEQFF
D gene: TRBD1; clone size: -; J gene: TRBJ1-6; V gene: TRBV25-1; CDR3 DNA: TGTGCCAGCAGTGAATCAGGGGGCGAATCACCCCTCCACTTT; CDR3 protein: CASSESGGESPLHF
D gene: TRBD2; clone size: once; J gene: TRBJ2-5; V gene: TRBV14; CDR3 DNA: TGTGCCAGCAGCCAAGTAGGGCTAGCGGGGGAAGAGACCCAGTACTTC; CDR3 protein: CASSQVGLAGEETQYF
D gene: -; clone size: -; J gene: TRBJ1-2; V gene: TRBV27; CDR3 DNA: TGTGCCAGCAGTTTATCAGGGGGGAGAGGCTACACCTTC; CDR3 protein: CASSLSGGRGYTF
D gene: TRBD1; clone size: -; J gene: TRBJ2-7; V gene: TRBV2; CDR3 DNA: TGTGCCAGCGGTGGACAGGGGGCATACGAGCAGTACTTC; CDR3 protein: CASGGQGAYEQYF
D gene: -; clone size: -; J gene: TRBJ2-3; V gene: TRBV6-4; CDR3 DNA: TGTGCCAGCAGTGACCAGGGGGGTAACACAGATACGCAGTATTTT; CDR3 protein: CASSDQGGNTDTQYF
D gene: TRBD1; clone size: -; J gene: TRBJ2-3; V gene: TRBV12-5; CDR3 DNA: TGTGCTAGTGGTATAGGACAGGACACAGATACGCAGTATTTT; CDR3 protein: CASGIGQDTDTQYF
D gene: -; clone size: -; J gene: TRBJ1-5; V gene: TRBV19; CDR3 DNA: TGTGCCAGTAGTATTTCCAGCAATCAGCCCCAGCATTTT; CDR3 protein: CASSISSNQPQHF
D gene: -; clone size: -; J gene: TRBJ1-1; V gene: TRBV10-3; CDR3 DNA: TGTGCCATCAGTTTAGACAGGACAAACACTGAAGCTTTCTTT; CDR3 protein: CAISLDRTNTEAFF
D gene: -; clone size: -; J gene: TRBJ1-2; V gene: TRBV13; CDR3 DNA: TGTGCCAGCAGCTTAGAGGGCTATGGCTACACCTTC; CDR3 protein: CASSLEGYGYTF
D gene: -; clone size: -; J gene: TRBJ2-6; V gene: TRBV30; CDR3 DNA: TGTGCCTGGAGTGTAGGTGCCTTTTCGGCCAACGTCCTGACTTTC; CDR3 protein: CAWSVGAFSANVLTF
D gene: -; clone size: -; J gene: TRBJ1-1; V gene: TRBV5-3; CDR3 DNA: TGTGCCAGCAGCTTTCGGGGTTTCAACACTGAAGCTTTCTTT; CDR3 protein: CASSFRGFNTEAFF
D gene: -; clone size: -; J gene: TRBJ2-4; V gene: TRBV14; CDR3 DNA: TGTGCCAGCAGCCAAGCAAGGGGTTGCGCCAAAAACATTCAGTACTTC; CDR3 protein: CASSQARGCAKNIQYF
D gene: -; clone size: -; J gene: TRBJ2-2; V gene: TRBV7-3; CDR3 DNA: TGTGCCAGCAGCCCTTACGGGACTTCCATCGGGGAGCTGTTTTTT; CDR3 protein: CASSPYGTSIGELFF
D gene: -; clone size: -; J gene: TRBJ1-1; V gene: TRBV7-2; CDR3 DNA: TGTGCCAGCAGCTCCCGGGGGGCAACTGAAGCTTTCTTT; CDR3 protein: CASSSRGATEAFF
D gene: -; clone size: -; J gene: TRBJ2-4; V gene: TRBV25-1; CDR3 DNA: TGTGCCAGCAGTGAGAGGGGAGCCAAAAACATTCAGTACTTC; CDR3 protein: CASSERGAKNIQYF
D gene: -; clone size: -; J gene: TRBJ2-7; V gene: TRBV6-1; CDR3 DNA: TGTGCCAGCAGTGAAATGGTAGGGTTTGGCGGCGAGCAGTACTTC; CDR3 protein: CASSEMVGFGGEQYF
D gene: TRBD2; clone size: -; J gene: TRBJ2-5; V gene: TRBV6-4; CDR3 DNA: TGTGCCAGCGGGACTAGCGGGGGGCCCCAAGAGACCCAGTACTTC; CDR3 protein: CASGTSGGPQETQYF
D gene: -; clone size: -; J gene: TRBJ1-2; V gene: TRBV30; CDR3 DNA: TGTGCCTGGATGAGGGATTATGGCTACACCTTC; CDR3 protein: CAWMRDYGYTF
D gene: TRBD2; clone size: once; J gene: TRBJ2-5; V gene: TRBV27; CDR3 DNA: TGTGCCAGCAGGGCTAGCGGGGAACAAGAGACCCAGTACTTC; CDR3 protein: CASRASGEQETQYF
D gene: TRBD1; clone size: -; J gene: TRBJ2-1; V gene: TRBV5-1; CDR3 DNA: TGCGCCAGCAGCTTTGGGGACAGGGAAGGCGAGCAGTTCTTC; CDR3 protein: CASSFGDREGEQFF
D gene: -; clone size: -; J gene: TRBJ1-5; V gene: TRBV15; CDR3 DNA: TGTGCCACCAGCAGAGTAGGCCAGCCCCAGCATTTT; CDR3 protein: CATSRVGQPQHF
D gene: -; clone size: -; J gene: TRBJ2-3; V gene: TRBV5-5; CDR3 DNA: TGTGCCAGCAGATTACTCCCGGGGGCGGGGACAGATACGCAGTATTTT; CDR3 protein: CASRLLPGAGTDTQYF
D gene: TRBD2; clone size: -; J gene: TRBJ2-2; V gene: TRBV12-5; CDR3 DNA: TGTGCTAGTGGCTCCCTTCTAAGCGGGGTCACCGGGGAGCTGTTTTTT; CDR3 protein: CASGSLLSGVTGELFF
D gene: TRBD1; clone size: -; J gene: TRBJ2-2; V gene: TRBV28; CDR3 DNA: TGTGCCAGCAGTACAGGGGGCGCTGGCACCGGGGAGCTGTTTTTT; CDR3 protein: CASSTGGAGTGELFF
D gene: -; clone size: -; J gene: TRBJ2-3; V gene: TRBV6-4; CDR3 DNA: TGTGCCAGCAGTGACTCTAGTGGGGGTGCAGATACGCAGTATTTT; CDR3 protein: CASSDSSGGADTQYF
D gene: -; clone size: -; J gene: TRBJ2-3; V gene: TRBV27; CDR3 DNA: TGTGCCAGCAGCCGAGGCCTTACGCAGTATTTT; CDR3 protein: CASSRGLTQYF
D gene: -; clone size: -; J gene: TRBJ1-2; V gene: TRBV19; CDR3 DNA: TGTGCCAGTAGTCCCCAGGGGAACTATGGCTACACCTTC; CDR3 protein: CASSPQGNYGYTF
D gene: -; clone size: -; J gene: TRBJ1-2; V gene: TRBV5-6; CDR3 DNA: TGTGCCAGCAGCCCCCCAGCAGGGGTCGATGGCTACACCTTC; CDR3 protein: CASSPPAGVDGYTF
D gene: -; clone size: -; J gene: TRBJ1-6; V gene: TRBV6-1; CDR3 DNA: TGTGCCAGCAGTGAAGCTAAGAGTTCACCCCTCCACTTT; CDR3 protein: CASSEAKSSPLHF
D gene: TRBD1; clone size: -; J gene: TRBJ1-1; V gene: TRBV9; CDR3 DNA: TGTGCCAGCAGCGGGGACAGCACTGAAGCTTTCTTT; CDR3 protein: CASSGDSTEAFF
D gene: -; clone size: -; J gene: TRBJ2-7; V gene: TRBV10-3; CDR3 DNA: TGTGCCATCAGTGAGCCAGGCTACGAGCAGTACTTC; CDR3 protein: CAISEPGYEQYF
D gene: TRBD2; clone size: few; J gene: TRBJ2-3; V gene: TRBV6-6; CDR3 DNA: TGTGCCAGCAGATCCGGACTAGCAGACCGGTCAGATACGCAGTATTTT; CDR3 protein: CASRSGLADRSDTQYF
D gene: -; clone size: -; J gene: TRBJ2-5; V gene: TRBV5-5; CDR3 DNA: TGTGCCAGCAGCCACCTCTCTGGACAAGAGACCCAGTACTTC; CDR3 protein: CASSHLSGQETQYF
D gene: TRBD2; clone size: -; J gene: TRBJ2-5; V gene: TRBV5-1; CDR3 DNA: TGCGCCAGCAGCTTGGGGGGGACTACTGGGACCCAGTACTTC; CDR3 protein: CASSLGGTTGTQYF
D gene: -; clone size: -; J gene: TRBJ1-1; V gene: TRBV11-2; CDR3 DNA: TGTGCCAGCAGCTTAGGTACCATGAACACTGAAGCTTTCTTT; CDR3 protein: CASSLGTMNTEAFF
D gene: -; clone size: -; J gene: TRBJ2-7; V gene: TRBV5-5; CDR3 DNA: TGTGCCAGCAGCTTGCGGCAGGGCCTCTCCTACGAGCAGTACTTC; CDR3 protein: CASSLRQGLSYEQYF
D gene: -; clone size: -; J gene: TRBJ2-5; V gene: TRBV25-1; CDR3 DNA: TGTGCCAGCGGGGACGGCGGGGCGGCCCAGTACTTC; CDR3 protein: CASGDGGAAQYF
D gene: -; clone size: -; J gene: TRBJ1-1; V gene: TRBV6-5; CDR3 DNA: TGTGCCAGCAGTTCGCGGCGACCGAACACTGAAGCTTTCTTT; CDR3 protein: CASSSRRPNTEAFF
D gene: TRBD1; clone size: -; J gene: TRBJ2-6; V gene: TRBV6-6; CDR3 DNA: TGTGCCAGCAGTTCCACAGGGGGCTCTGGGGCCAACGTCCTGACTTTC; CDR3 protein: CASSSTGGSGANVLTF
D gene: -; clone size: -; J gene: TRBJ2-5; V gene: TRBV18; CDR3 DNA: TGTGCCAGCTCACCGGGCCGGGACTTAATAGAGACCCAGTACTTC; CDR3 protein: CASSPGRDLIETQYF
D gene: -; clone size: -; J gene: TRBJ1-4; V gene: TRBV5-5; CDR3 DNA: TGTGCCAGCAGCTTGTCAGGGGCGCGAACTAATGAAAAACTGTTTTTT; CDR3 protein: CASSLSGARTNEKLFF
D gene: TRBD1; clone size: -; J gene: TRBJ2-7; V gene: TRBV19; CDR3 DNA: TGTGCCAGTAGTACAGGACAGGGGGTGGAGGAGCAGTACTTC; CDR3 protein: CASSTGQGVEEQYF